The 4 T cell receptor beta chains given below trace back to one sample, sequenced in a study of blood T cell repertoires in COVID-19 (dated by TCRdb to 2020 to 2022). The library was produced with the immunoSEQ multiplex PCR assay. TCRdb mirrors the immuneACCESS table, restricted to in-frame sequences. Some clones are absent from its copies; in checked studies, under half trace to an unresolved V gene, and the reason for the others is unknown. The sample yields approximately 390,000 clones; about 87% were counted once. The top ten hold approximately 9.3% of the sample. Material: PBMCs or T cells enriched from blood (not recorded which). These receptors were collected from a woman aged 45 to 65 who had recovered from COVID-19.

This chain links TRBV5-1 with TRBJ1-2; 7 nucleotides agree with TRBD1. With V trimmed by 0 bases and J by 8 bases, 4 bases remained unmatched. There are 13 residues in the CDR3. Germline-derived CDR1 and CDR2 are SGHRS and YFSETQ. The CDR3, as DNA: TGCGCCAGCAGCTTGGAGGGGGCGCTGGGCTACACCTTC. Its protein is CASSLEGALGYTF. The full variable domain, its missing parts supplied by reference TRBV5-1 and TRBJ1-2, is KAGVTQTPRYLIKTRGQQVTLSCSPISGHRSVSWYQQTPGQGLQFLFEYFSETQRNKGNFPGRFSGRQFSNSRSEMNVSTLELGDSALYLCASSLEGALGYTFGSGTRLTVV.

This clone has just one count. V and J are TRBV28 and TRBJ1-2, with 9 bases identical to TRBD1. The V and J ends lost 2 bases and 9 bases, in that order; junction bases with no gene match: 4. The CDR3 runs 13 residues. Germline V gives CDR1 MDHEN, CDR2 SYDVKM. CDR3 DNA: TGTGCCAGCAGTTTAAGGGACAGGGCCAGCTACACCTTC. It specifies CASSLRDRASYTF.

The rearrangement joins TRBV19 to TRBJ1-1; 7 nucleotides align to TRBD1. V was clipped by 5 bases and J by 1 base; unmatched bases: 4. Germline lookup yields CDR1 LNHDA and CDR2 SQIVND (reference sequence). This CDR3 is 14 amino acids long. CDR3 protein: CASSFGQENTEAFF. The CDR3 DNA reads as TGTGCCAGTAGTTTTGGACAGGAGAACACTGAAGCTTTCTTT.

There are a few counts of this clone. V usage is TRBV19 and J usage is TRBJ1-6, with 7 bases that match TRBD1. Germline CDR1 is LNHDA and CDR2 is SQIVND (reference sequence). This CDR3 is 16 amino acids long. J was trimmed by 6 bases and V by 1 base; bases with no gene match: 6. CDR3 bases: TGTGCCAGTAGTATAGGACCGGGACAGCGTAATTCACCCCTCCACTTT. This codes for CASSIGPGQRNSPLHF.